This record covers a single TCR beta chain. Antigen specificity is unknown. The data derive from a study of neurological immune-mediated disorders. Findings and limits, study-wide: The most TCR clonal expansion was seen in HTLV-1-associated myelopathy, and the least was seen in multiple sclerosis, which fell below healthy controls.

Synthesis of cDNA was carried out by template-switch 5'RACE. The reaction used 10-nucleotide random UMIs. TCRdb reprocessed the 5' RACE reads with MiXCR, giving one entry per CDR3 protein. The sample contains roughly 56,000 distinct CDR3 sequences, about an eighth of which appear only once. Blood bank volunteers in Maryland, USA, served as healthy controls. The unsorted libraries originated from 2 million PBMCs that had been stored at -80 C. CDR1 is SQVTM and CDR2 is ANQGSEA in the germline V gene. The CDR3 is 14 residues long. Trimming removed 3 bases from V and 4 bases from J; junction bases left unmatched: 4.

Material for sequencing was PBMCs. The V and J genes are TRBV29-1 and TRBJ2-1, with 9 bases fitting TRBD2. This clonotype originated in a man in his fifties or sixties in good health. CDR3 amino acids: CSVEPSGKYNEQFF. The DNA for the CDR3 is TGCAGCGTTGAGCCTAGCGGGAAATACAATGAGCAGTTCTTC.